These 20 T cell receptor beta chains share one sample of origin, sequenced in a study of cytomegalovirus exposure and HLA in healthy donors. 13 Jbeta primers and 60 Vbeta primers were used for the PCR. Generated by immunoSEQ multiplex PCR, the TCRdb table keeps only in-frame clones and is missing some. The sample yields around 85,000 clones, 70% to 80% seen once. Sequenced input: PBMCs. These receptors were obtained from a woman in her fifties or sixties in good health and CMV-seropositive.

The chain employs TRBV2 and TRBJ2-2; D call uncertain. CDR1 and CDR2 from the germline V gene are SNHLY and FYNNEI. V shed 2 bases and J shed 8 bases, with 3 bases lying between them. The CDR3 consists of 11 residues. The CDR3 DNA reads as TGTGCCAGCAGTGAACCTGGGGAGCTGTTTTTT. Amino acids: CASSEPGELFF. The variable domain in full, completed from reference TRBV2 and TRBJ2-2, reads EPEVTQTPSHQVTQMGQEVILRCVPISNHLYFYWYRQILGQKVEFLVSFYNNEISEKSEIFDDQFSVERPDGSNFTLKIRSTKLEDSAMYFCASSEPGELFFGEGSRLTVL.

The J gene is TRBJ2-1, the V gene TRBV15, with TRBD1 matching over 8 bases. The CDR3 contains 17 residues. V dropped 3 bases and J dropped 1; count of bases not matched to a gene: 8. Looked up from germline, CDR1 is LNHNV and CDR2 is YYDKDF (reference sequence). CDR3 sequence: CATSSGGQGPSYNEQFF. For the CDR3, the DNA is TGTGCCACCAGCAGTGGAGGACAGGGACCTTCCTACAATGAGCAGTTCTTC.

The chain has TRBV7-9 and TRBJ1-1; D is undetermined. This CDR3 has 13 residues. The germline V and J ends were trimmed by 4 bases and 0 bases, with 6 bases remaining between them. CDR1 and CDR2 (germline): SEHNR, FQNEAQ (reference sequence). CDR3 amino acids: CASSSQMNTEAFF. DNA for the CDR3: TGTGCCAGCAGCTCCCAGATGAACACTGAAGCTTTCTTT.

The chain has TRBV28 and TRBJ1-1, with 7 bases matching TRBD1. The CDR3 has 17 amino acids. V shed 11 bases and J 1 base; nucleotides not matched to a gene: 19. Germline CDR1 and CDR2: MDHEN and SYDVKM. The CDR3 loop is CALLPGTAHTRNTEAFF. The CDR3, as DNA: TGTGCCCTTCTCCCCGGGACAGCCCATACGAGGAACACTGAAGCTTTCTTT.

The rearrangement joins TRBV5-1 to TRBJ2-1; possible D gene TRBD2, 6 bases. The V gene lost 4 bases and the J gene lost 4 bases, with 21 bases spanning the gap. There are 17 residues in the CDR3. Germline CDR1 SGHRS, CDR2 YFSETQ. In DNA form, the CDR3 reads TGCGCCAGCAGCGGTGGGTGGTTTAGCGGAGATTACAATGAGCAGTTCTTC. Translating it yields CASSGGWFSGDYNEQFF.

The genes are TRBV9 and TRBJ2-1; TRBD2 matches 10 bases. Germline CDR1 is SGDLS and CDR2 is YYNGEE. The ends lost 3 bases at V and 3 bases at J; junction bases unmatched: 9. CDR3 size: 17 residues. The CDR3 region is CASSGSGRAVVYNEQFF. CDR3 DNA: TGTGCCAGCAGCGGGAGCGGGAGGGCCGTTGTCTACAATGAGCAGTTCTTC.

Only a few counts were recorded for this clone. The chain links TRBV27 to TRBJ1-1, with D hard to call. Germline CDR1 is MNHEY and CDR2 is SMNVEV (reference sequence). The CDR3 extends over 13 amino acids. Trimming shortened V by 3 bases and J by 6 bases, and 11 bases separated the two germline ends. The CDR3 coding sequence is TGTGCCAGCAGTTTCCAAGTCTACGCTGAAGCTTTCTTT. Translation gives CASSFQVYAEAFF.

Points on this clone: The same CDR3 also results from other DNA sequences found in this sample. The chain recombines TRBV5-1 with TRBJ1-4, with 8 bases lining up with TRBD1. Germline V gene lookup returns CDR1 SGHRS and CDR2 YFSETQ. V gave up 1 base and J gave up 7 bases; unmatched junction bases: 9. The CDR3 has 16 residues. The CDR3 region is CASSLNPGGGGEKLFF. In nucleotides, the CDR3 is TGCGCCAGCAGCTTGAATCCAGGGGGCGGAGGTGAAAAACTGTTTTTT.

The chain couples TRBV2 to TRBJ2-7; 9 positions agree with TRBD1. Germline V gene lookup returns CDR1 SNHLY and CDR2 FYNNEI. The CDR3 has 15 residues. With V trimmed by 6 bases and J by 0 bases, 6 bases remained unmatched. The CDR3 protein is CASRGQGTISYEQYF. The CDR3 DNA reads TGTGCCAGCAGAGGACAGGGGACGATCTCCTACGAGCAGTACTTC.

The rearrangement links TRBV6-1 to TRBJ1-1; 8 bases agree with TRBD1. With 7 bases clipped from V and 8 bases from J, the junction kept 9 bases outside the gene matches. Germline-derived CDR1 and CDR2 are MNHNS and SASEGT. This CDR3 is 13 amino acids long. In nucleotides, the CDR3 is TGTGCCAGCACCGGAGCCAGGGGGCAGGAAGCTTTCTTT. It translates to CASTGARGQEAFF.

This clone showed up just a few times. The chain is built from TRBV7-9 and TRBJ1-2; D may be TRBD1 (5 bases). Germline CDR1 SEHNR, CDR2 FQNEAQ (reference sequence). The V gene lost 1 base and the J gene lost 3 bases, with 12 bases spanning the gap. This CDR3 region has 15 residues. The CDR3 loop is CASSLGSAGHYGYTF. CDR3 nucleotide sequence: TGTGCCAGCAGCTTAGGGTCCGCAGGGCACTATGGCTACACCTTC.

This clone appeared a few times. The CDR3 protein is CASRTGTGGRYTF. CDR3 bases: TGTGCCAGCAGGACGGGGACAGGGGGTCGATACACCTTC. The chain has TRBV27 and TRBJ1-2; 11 nucleotides line up with TRBD1. J gave up 11 bases and V 6 bases, and 8 bases lay outside the gene matches. This CDR3 comprises 13 residues. CDR1 is MNHEY, CDR2 SMNVEV, per germline (reference sequence).

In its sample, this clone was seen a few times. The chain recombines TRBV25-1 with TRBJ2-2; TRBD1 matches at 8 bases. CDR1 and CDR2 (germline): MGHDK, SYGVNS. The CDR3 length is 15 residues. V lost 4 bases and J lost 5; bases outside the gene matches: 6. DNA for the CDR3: TGTGCCAGCAGTGTAGCGCAGGGGGCGACCGGGGAGCTGTTTTTT. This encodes CASSVAQGATGELFF.

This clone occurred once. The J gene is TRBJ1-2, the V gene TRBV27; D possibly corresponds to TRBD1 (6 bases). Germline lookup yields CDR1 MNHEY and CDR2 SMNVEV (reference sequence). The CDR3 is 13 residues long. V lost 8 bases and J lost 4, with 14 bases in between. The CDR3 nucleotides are TGTGCCAGCCGTCCAGGGGACCTCTATGGCTACACCTTC. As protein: CASRPGDLYGYTF.

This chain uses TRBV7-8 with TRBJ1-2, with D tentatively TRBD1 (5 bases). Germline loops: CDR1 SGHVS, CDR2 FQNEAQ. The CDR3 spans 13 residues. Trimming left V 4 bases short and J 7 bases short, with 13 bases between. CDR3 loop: CASSSSADIGYTF. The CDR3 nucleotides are TGTGCCAGCAGCTCCTCGGCGGACATTGGCTACACCTTC. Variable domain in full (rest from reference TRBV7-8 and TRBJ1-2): GAGVSQSPRYKVAKRGQDVALRCDPISGHVSLFWYQQALGQGPEFLTYFQNEAQLDKSGLPSDRFFAERPEGSVSTLKIQRTQQEDSAVYLCASSSSADIGYTFGSGTRLTVV.

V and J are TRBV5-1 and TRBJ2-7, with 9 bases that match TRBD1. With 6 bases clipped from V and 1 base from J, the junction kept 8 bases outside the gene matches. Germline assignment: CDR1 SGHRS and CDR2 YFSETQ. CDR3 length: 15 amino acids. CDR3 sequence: CASTLLGTGSYEQYF. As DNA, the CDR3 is TGCGCCAGCACCCTACTCGGGACAGGGTCCTACGAGCAGTACTTC.

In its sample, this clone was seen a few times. The CDR3 reads CASSIDGSRSQYF. The CDR3 region has the DNA TGTGCCAGTAGTATAGATGGTTCGAGGTCCCAGTACTTC. The chain uses TRBV19 and TRBJ2-5; D is undetermined. V was cut by 0 bases and J by 9 bases, with 11 bases left in between. This CDR3 has 13 amino acids. CDR1 and CDR2 (germline): LNHDA, SQIVND (reference sequence).

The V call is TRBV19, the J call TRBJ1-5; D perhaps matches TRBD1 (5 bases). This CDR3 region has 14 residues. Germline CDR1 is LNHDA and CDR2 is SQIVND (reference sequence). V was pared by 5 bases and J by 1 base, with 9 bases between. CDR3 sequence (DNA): TGTGCCAGTAGTCGGACACGAAGCAATCAGCCCCAGCATTTT. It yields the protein CASSRTRSNQPQHF.

This CDR3 reads CASSESDRVFGYTF. CDR3 sequence (DNA): TGTGCCAGCAGTGAATCCGACAGGGTTTTTGGCTACACCTTC. This chain links TRBV25-1 with TRBJ1-2; TRBD1 agrees at 7 bases. This CDR3 is built from 14 residues. Germline trimming cut 1 base from V and 7 bases from J; bases unmatched to any gene: 6. Germline CDR1 and CDR2: MGHDK and SYGVNS.

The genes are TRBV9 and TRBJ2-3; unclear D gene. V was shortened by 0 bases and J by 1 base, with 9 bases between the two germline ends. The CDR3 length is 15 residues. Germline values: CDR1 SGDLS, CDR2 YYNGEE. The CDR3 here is CASSVDGWGTDTQYF. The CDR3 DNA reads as TGTGCCAGCAGCGTAGACGGGTGGGGCACAGATACGCAGTATTTT.